This section outlines one TCR beta chain sequence together with its context. The junction departs from the called germline gene at one end, perhaps through a read error. At the DNA level, this CDR3 is encoded by other sequences in the same sample as well. The CDR3 extends over 17 amino acids. CDR1 and CDR2 (germline): SSHAT, FNYEAQ (reference sequence). The source of the sample is a study of pediatric ulcerative colitis. One to two pinch biopsies were taken from the rectum during colonoscopy. The protocol was immunoSEQ multiplex PCR, while the TCRdb copy is restricted to in-frame clones and leaves out a portion. This sample has 10,000 to 13,000 clones, with 75% to 85% found just once.

The sequence came from a girl between 10 and 17 years old who was a control in a study of pediatric ulcerative colitis. The sequencing sample was made of gut tissue. This chain uses TRBV7-7 with TRBJ2-2, with 13 bases that match TRBD2. In DNA, the CDR3 is TGTGCTAGCAGCCTCGGGACTAGCGGGATTCGTACCGGGGAGCTGTTTTTT. Its translation: CASSLGTSGIRTGELFF.